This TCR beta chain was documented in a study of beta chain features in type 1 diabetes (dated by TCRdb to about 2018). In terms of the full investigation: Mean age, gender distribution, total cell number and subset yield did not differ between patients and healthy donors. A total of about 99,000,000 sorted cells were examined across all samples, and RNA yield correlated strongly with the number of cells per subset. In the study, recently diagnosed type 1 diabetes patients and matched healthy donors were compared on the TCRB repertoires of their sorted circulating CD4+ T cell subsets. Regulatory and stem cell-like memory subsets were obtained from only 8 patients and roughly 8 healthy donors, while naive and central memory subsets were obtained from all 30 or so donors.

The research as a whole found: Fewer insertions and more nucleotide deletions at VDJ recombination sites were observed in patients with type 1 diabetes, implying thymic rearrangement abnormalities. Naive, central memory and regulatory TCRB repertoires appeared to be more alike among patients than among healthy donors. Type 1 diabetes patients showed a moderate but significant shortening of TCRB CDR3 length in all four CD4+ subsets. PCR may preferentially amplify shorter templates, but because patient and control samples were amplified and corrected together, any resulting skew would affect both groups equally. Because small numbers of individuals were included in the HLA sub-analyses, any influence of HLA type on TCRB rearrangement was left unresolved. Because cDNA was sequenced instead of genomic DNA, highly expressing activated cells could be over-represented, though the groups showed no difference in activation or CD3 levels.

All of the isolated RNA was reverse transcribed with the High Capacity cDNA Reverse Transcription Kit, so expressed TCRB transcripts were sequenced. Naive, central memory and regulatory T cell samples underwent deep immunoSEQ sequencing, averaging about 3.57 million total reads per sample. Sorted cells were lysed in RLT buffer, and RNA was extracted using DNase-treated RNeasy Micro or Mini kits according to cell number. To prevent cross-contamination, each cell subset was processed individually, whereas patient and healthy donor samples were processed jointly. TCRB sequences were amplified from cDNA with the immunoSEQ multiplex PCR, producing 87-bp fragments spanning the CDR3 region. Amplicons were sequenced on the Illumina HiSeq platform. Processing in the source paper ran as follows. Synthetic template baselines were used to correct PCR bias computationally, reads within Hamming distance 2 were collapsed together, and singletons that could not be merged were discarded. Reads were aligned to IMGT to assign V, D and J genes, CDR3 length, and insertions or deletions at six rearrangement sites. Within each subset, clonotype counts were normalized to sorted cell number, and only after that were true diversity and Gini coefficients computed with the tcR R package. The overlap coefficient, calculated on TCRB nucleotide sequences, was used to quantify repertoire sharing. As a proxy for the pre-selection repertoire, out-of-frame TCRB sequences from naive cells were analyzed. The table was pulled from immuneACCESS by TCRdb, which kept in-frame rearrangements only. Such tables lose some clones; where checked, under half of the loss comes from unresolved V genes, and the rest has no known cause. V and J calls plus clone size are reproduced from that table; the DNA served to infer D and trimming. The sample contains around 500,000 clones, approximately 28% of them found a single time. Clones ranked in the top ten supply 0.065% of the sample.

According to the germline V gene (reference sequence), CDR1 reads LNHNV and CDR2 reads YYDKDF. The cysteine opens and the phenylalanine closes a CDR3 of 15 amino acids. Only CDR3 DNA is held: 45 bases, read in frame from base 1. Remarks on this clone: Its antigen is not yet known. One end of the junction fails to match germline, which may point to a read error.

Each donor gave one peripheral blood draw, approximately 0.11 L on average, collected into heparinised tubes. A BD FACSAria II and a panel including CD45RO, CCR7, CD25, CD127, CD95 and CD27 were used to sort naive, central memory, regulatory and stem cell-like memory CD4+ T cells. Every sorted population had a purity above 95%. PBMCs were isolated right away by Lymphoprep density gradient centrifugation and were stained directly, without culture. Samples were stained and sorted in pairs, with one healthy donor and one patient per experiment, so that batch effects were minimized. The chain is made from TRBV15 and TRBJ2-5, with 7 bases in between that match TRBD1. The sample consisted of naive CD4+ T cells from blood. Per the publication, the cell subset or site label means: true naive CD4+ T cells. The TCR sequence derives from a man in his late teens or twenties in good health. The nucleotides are TGTGCCACCATCAGAGATTTGGCAGGGGGAGAGACCCAGTACTTC. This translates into CATIRDLAGGETQYF.